This TCR beta chain originates from a study of beta chain features in type 1 diabetes. Trimming shortened V by 2 bases and J by 11 bases, and 15 bases separated the two germline ends. Germline-derived CDR1 and CDR2 are LGHNA and YNFKEQ. CDR3 length equals 13 residues. Sequencing targeted expressed TCRB transcripts, as all isolated RNA had been reverse transcribed. The table came from immunoSEQ multiplex PCR; TCRdb's copy has only in-frame clones and leaves some out. Of 150,000 or so clones listed, 7.5% to 10% are singletons. This clone was seen a few times. V is TRBV4-2 and J is TRBJ1-1; D unclear. This receptor was taken from a woman younger than 30 in good health. The sample taken for sequencing was central memory CD4+ T cells from blood. The CDR3 DNA is TGTGCCAGCAGCCAATCGGTGGGTGGACTTGCTTTCTTT. As protein: CASSQSVGGLAFF.